The 20 T cell receptor beta chains given below trace back to one sample, sequenced in a study of blood T cell repertoires in COVID-19. TCRdb's table, derived via immunoSEQ multiplex PCR, lists solely in-frame clones and lacks some. Among fewer than 300,000 clones, around 90% were seen once, and the ten largest hold 1.1%. The sequenced sample consisted of PBMCs or T cells enriched from blood (not recorded which). The source is a woman younger than 45 who had recovered from COVID-19.

The chain joins TRBV5-1 to TRBJ1-2; 11 nucleotides agree with TRBD1. The CDR3 sequence is 16 residues long. J lost 4 bases, V lost 4 bases, and 9 bases had no gene match. Per germline, CDR1 SGHRS and CDR2 YFSETQ. The CDR3 sequence: CASSPGQGVRSYGYTF. The CDR3 nucleotides are TGCGCCAGCAGCCCGGGACAGGGGGTCCGGAGCTATGGCTACACCTTC.

V and J are TRBV2 and TRBJ2-1, with D tentatively TRBD2 (7 bases). CDR3 length: 15 residues. Trimming shortened V by 6 bases and J by 6 bases, and 18 bases separated the two germline ends. Germline V CDR1 and CDR2: SNHLY, FYNNEI. The CDR3 region is CASRRRGPLPNEQFF. The CDR3 DNA sequence: TGTGCCAGCAGGCGGCGGGGGCCCCTCCCCAATGAGCAGTTCTTC.

The rearrangement links TRBV5-1 to TRBJ1-2, with TRBD1 as a possible D gene (6 bases). Trimming removed 4 bases at V and 0 bases at J, with 13 bases between. CDR1 and CDR2 (germline): SGHRS, YFSETQ. This CDR3 has 15 residues. The CDR3 nucleotides read TGCGCCAGCAGCCCGGGACAAGCAACTAACTATGGCTACACCTTC. This translates into CASSPGQATNYGYTF.

The gene calls are TRBV5-1 and TRBJ2-1; TRBD2 agrees at 11 bases. The CDR3 length is 17 residues. Germline V gene lookup returns CDR1 SGHRS and CDR2 YFSETQ. V lost 0 bases, J lost 7 bases, and 9 bases stayed unmatched. The CDR3 bases are TGCGCCAGCAGCTTGGGTGTACTAGCGGGAGTGAGGAATGAGCAGTTCTTC. This codes for CASSLGVLAGVRNEQFF.

The sample holds one count of this clone. As DNA, the CDR3 is TGTGCCAGCAGCTTCACGCCGACAGATAATAATTCACCCCTCCACTTT. Amino acid sequence: CASSFTPTDNNSPLHF. The gene calls are TRBV11-2 and TRBJ1-6, with D possibly TRBD1 on 5 matching bases. CDR3 size: 16 residues. Germline V gene lookup returns CDR1 SGHAT and CDR2 FQNNGV. Trimming cost V 3 bases and J 5 bases, with 14 bases left between them.

The chain carries TRBV7-9 and TRBJ1-3; D not certain. The germline V gene has CDR1 SEHNR and CDR2 FQNEAQ (reference sequence). The CDR3 consists of 15 residues. The CDR3 loop reads CASDSAGISGNTIYF. CDR3 DNA sequence: TGTGCTAGCGACTCCGCCGGGATTTCTGGAAACACCATATATTTT.

The rearrangement links TRBV19 to TRBJ2-3, with 8 bases aligning to TRBD2. The CDR3 contains 16 residues. Unmatched junction bases numbered 7, after V lost 3 bases and J lost 2 bases. Germline assignment: CDR1 LNHDA and CDR2 SQIVND (reference sequence). CDR3 loop: CASSISSGRTTDTQYF. CDR3 bases: TGTGCCAGTAGTATTTCTAGCGGGCGGACCACAGATACGCAGTATTTT.

In this sample, this clone turned up once. V usage is TRBV9 and J usage is TRBJ2-2, with TRBD2 matching over 10 bases. J gave up 5 bases and V 0 bases, and 4 bases lay outside the gene matches. CDR1 and CDR2 (germline): SGDLS, YYNGEE. This CDR3 region has 16 residues. The CDR3 spells CASSVGSSGGTGELFF. The CDR3 DNA reads TGTGCCAGCAGCGTAGGGTCTAGCGGGGGAACCGGGGAGCTGTTTTTT. Full variable domain (rest looked up from reference TRBV9 and TRBJ2-2): DSGVTQTPKHLITATGQRVTLRCSPRSGDLSVYWYQQSLDQGLQFLIQYYNGEERAKGNILERFSAQQFPDLHSELNLSSLELGDSALYFCASSVGSSGGTGELFFGEGSRLTVL.

The chain recombines TRBV29-1 with TRBJ2-2; perhaps TRBD2 as D (6 bases). V dropped 3 bases and J dropped 1 base, with 9 bases sitting between them. CDR3 size: 14 residues. CDR1 and CDR2 (germline): SQVTM, ANQGSEA. Here the CDR3 reads CSVDAGQNTGELFF. DNA for the CDR3: TGCAGCGTTGACGCGGGGCAGAACACCGGGGAGCTGTTTTTT.

The chain uses TRBV7-9 and TRBJ2-7; a possible D gene is TRBD1 (6 bases). The CDR3 sequence is 14 residues long. Germline loops: CDR1 SEHNR, CDR2 FQNEAQ (reference sequence). V lost 2 bases and J 6 bases, leaving 14 bases between the germline ends. The CDR3 nucleotides are TGTGCCAGCAGCTTACCGATGCAGGGGTCCGAGCAGTACTTC. Residues: CASSLPMQGSEQYF.

The gene calls are TRBV5-1 and TRBJ2-1, with 7 bases aligning to TRBD2. With V trimmed by 2 bases and J by 0 bases, 5 bases remained unmatched. CDR3 length: 16 residues. Germline-derived CDR1 and CDR2 are SGHRS and YFSETQ. CDR3 sequence reads: CASSFYPSGSYNEQFF. The CDR3 DNA reads TGCGCCAGCAGCTTTTATCCTAGCGGCTCCTACAATGAGCAGTTCTTC.

The V and J genes are TRBV6-2 or TRBV6-3 and TRBJ2-2; perhaps TRBD2 as D (6 bases). CDR3 length: 15 residues. The germline CDR1 and CDR2 sequences are MNHEY and SVGEGT. Trimming cost V 6 bases and J 2 bases, with 13 bases left between them. In nucleotides, the CDR3 is TGTGCCAGCAGCCGGGAGTTCGGAAACACCGGGGAGCTGTTTTTT. Translating it yields CASSREFGNTGELFF.

This clone has only one observation. The genes are TRBV15 and TRBJ1-5; TRBD1 aligns across 8 bases. CDR1 LNHNV and CDR2 YYDKDF come from the germline V gene (reference sequence). The trim removed 8 bases at V and 8 bases at J, leaving 14 bases unmatched. This CDR3 has 15 amino acids. CDR3 sequence (DNA): TGTGCCACCCAACCCTTTGGACAGGGTGAGGAGCCCCAGCATTTT. Translation: CATQPFGQGEEPQHF.

The chain combines TRBV4-2 with TRBJ2-7, with TRBD1 identical over 7 bases. V lost 0 bases to trimming and J lost 6 bases; unmatched junction nucleotides: 2. Germline loops: CDR1 LGHNA, CDR2 YNFKEQ. This CDR3 contains 13 residues. CDR3: CASSQETGFEQYF. The CDR3 DNA reads TGTGCCAGCAGCCAAGAGACAGGGTTCGAGCAGTACTTC.

The chain uses TRBV19 and TRBJ2-1; possible D gene TRBD2, 7 bases. V was trimmed by 3 bases and J by 15 bases, leaving 30 bases between them. Germline assignment: CDR1 LNHDA and CDR2 SQIVND (reference sequence). The length of the CDR3 is 17 residues. The CDR3 DNA sequence: TGTGCCAGTAGTATTAATCGGGGCGGGGGAGCCGGGGGCCAGGCGTTCTTC. It yields the protein CASSINRGGGAGGQAFF. The full variable domain, its missing parts supplied by reference TRBV19 and TRBJ2-1, is DGGITQSPKYLFRKEGQNVTLSCEQNLNHDAMYWYRQDPGQGLRLIYYSQIVNDFQKGDIAEGYSVSREKKESFPLTVTSAQKNPTAFYLCASSINRGGGAGGQAFFGPGTRLTVL.

Comments on this clone: Other DNA sequences of this sample code for an identical CDR3. The V and J genes are TRBV7-2 and TRBJ2-5, with TRBD2 identical over 11 bases. Per germline, CDR1 SGHTA and CDR2 FQGNSA. Unmatched junction bases numbered 13, after V lost 5 bases and J lost 2 bases. This CDR3 spans 18 amino acids. The CDR3 loop is CASSPRGSGRGGQETQYF. CDR3 nucleotide sequence: TGTGCCAGCAGCCCTCGAGGTAGCGGGAGGGGAGGGCAAGAGACCCAGTACTTC. Variable domain in full (rest from reference TRBV7-2 and TRBJ2-5): GAGVSQSPSNKVTEKGKDVELRCDPISGHTALYWYRQSLGQGLEFLIYFQGNSAPDKSGLPSDRFSAERTGGSVSTLTIQRTQQEDSAVYLCASSPRGSGRGGQETQYFGPGTRLLVL.

The chain employs TRBV2 and TRBJ2-7; 7 bases match TRBD2. The CDR3 consists of 14 residues. Germline values: CDR1 SNHLY, CDR2 FYNNEI. Trimming at V came to 7 bases and at J to 4 bases, leaving 10 bases not matched to a gene. The CDR3 is CASNQGGSWYEQYF. In DNA form, the CDR3 reads TGTGCCAGCAACCAGGGCGGGAGTTGGTACGAGCAGTACTTC.

The chain employs TRBV5-4 and TRBJ2-1, with 16 nucleotides matching TRBD2. Germline V gene data show CDR1 as SGHNT and CDR2 as YYREEE (reference sequence). Trimming removed 4 bases from V and 9 bases from J; junction bases left unmatched: 7. The CDR3 has 16 amino acids. CDR3 in DNA: TGTGCCAGCAGCGCGGGACTAGCGGGAGGGCTTCGTGAGCAGTTCTTC. Translating gives CASSAGLAGGLREQFF.

The table lists this clone with a count of one. The rearrangement joins TRBV19 to TRBJ1-2, with D maybe TRBD1 (5 bases). The V end lost 5 bases, the J end lost 4 bases, and 17 bases lay between the germline ends. The germline CDR1 and CDR2 sequences are LNHDA and SQIVND (reference sequence). The CDR3 sequence is 15 residues long. The CDR3 region has the DNA TGTGCCAGTAGTTCTCGCGGAGGGGAGGCCTATGGCTACACCTTC. Protein: CASSSRGGEAYGYTF.

This sequence joins TRBV19 and TRBJ1-4; tentatively, D is TRBD1 (6 bases). The germline gives CDR1 LNHDA, CDR2 SQIVND (reference sequence). The V end was cut by 6 bases, the J end by 7 bases, with 18 bases between. The CDR3 contains 15 residues. The CDR3 nucleotides read TGTGCCAGTAGCACCGAGCGGGGGCGAGGTGAAAAACTGTTTTTT. This gives the protein CASSTERGRGEKLFF.